The entry below describes one TCR beta chain. The data originate from a study of blood T cell repertoires in COVID-19. Across the study: Sites across the United States, Italy and Spain contributed samples from acute and convalescent COVID-19. T cells, B-cell-depleted T cells, or PBMCs provided the cDNA or gDNA that served as material.

The repertoire was sequenced with immunoSEQ multiplex PCR; TCRdb's copy has only in-frame clones and lacks some. The table lists about 400,000 clones, roughly 87% of them singletons. This CDR3 is built from 13 residues. Trimming shortened V by 6 bases and J by 3 bases, and 11 bases separated the two germline ends. Per the germline V gene, CDR1 is SNHLY and CDR2 is FYNNEI. The participants were between roughly 18 and 100 years old and came from some 23 US areas. Participants had their cohort set by participant-reported clinical history. Input material: PBMCs or T cells enriched from blood (not recorded which). The rearrangement joins TRBV2 to TRBJ1-2; D may be TRBD1 (5 bases). The origin of this receptor is a middle-aged woman with acute COVID-19. The DNA of the CDR3 is TGTGCCAGCAGCGAACAGGTAGACTATGGCTACACCTTC. It encodes CASSEQVDYGYTF.